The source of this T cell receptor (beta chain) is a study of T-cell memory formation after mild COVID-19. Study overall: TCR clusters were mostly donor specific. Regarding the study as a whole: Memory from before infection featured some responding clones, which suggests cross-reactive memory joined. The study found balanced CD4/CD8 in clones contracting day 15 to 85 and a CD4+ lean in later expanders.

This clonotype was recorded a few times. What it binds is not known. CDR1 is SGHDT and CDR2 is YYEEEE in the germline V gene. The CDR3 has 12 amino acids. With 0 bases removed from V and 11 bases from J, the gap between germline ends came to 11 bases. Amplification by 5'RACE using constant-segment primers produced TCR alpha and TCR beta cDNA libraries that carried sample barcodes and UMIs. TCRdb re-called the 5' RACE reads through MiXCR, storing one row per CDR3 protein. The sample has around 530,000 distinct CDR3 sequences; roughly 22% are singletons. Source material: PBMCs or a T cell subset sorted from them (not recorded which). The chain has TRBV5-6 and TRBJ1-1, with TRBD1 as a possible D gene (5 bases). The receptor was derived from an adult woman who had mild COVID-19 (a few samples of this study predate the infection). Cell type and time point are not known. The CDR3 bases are TGTGCCAGCAGCTTGGGGGCAGGGAATGCTTTCTTT. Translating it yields CASSLGAGNAFF.